This T cell receptor beta chain was obtained from a study of T-cell memory formation after mild COVID-19. Trimming stripped 0 bases from V and 6 bases from J, with 13 bases between. This CDR3 has 15 residues. Per the germline V gene, CDR1 is SGHAT and CDR2 is FQNNGV. At least ten counts were recorded for this clonotype. What it binds is unknown. Whole-study results and caveats: CD4+ contracting clones were found mainly in CM and EM, and CD8+ ones in EMRA.

From the 5' RACE reads, TCRdb called clonotypes with MiXCR, one entry per CDR3 protein. The sample includes about 140,000 distinct CDR3 sequences, 14% to 15% of them seen just once. The J gene is TRBJ2-3, the V gene TRBV11-2, with D unclear. Specimen: PBMCs or a T cell subset sorted from them (not recorded which). The sequence came from an adult woman who had mild COVID-19 (a few samples of this study predate the infection). Cell type and time point are not known. The CDR3 DNA sequence: TGTGCCAGCAGCTTAGATAACCCCCCGGCCGATACGCAGTATTTT. This translates into CASSLDNPPADTQYF.